A single sample gave rise to the 28 T cell receptor beta chains below, sequenced in a study of T cell clonality in common variable immunodeficiency. Repertoires were generated with immunoSEQ multiplex PCR, while TCRdb's copy carries only in-frame clones and drops some. Recorded here are under 35,000 clones, none singletons. What was sequenced was peripheral blood mononuclear cells. These TCRs come from a person between 18 and 75 years old in good health.

This clone was seen many times. Relative to the germline gene, one junction end is altered; a read error may explain this. The read is 3 residues too short to cover the CDR3 end, so that end is filled in from the germline J gene. The J gene is TRBJ1-2, the V gene TRBV7-7, with TRBD1 identical over 8 bases. Germline lookup yields CDR1 SSHAT and CDR2 FNYEAQ (reference sequence). CDR3 size: 15 residues. The CDR3: CASSRIDRGNYGYTF. Incomplete CDR3 DNA: TGTGCTAGCAGCCGAATAGACAGGGGAAACTATGGC.

A few counts support this clone. CDR3 DNA, as far as it was read: TGTGCCAGCAAGAGATCAGCAACTAATGAAAAG. Translating it yields CASKRSATNEK. The entire CDR3 protein is CASKRSATNEKLFF. The chain joins TRBV11-2 to TRBJ2-2, with D unclear. The sequence runs out 3 residues before the end of the CDR3; the remainder is reconstructed from the germline J gene. The CDR3 contains 14 residues. Germline V gives CDR1 SGHAT, CDR2 FQNNGV. The complete variable domain, with remaining parts taken from reference TRBV11-2 and TRBJ2-2, reads EAGVAQSPRYKIIEKRQSVAFWCNPISGHATLYWYQQILGQGPKLLIQFQNNGVVDDSQLPKDRFSAERLKGVDSTLKIQPAKLEDSAVYLCASKRSATNEKLFFGEGSRLTVL.

This clone was observed many times. At one boundary the junction diverges from the germline segment, which might be a read error. Read data end 3 residues before the CDR3 end; the end is taken from the germline J gene. The chain combines TRBV5-6 with TRBJ2-3; 9 bases are shared with TRBD2. The CDR3 spans 13 residues. CDR1 is SGHDT and CDR2 is YYEEEE in the germline V gene. CDR3 DNA, as far as it was read: TGTACCAGCAGCACCGGACTAGCGGATACG. Translation gives CTSSTGLADT. The whole CDR3 region reads CTSSTGLADTQYF.

Many counts were recorded for this clone. The observed sequence ends 3 residues before the CDR3 terminus, with the missing tail filled in from the germline J gene. The chain joins TRBV19 to TRBJ1-5, with 10 bases lining up with TRBD1. Germline V lookup: CDR1 LNHDA, CDR2 SQIVND (reference sequence). The J segment lost 9 bases and the V segment lost 7 bases, leaving 15 bases of the junction unmatched. The CDR3 contains 16 residues. The CDR3 bases that were read are TGTGCCAGTACAACGGGACAGGGGACTCGCCGATGGCCC. It codes for CASTTGQGTRRWP. The whole CDR3 protein reads CASTTGQGTRRWPQHF.

There are many counts of this clone. The read terminates 3 residues ahead of where the CDR3 ends, so the germline J gene completes it. The chain employs TRBV12-3 or TRBV12-4 and TRBJ2-2, with TRBD1 as a possible D gene (5 bases). The CDR3 is 15 amino acids. V was pared by 7 bases and J by 2 bases, with 14 bases between. The CDR3 reads CASILTARNTGELFF. CDR3 DNA (partial): TGTGCCAGCATCCTGACAGCAAGAAACACCGGGGAG.

This clone has at least ten counts. The read ends 3 residues shy of where the CDR3 ends; the end is completed using the germline J gene. This sequence joins TRBV20-1 and TRBJ2-1, with 8 bases matching TRBD2. Germline CDR1 and CDR2: DFQATT and SNEGSKA (reference sequence). The trim removed 4 bases at V and 2 bases at J, leaving 4 bases unmatched. The CDR3 spans 14 residues. The CDR3 bases that were read are TGCAGTGCTATAACAGCGGGAGCCTACAATGAG. Its translation is CSAITAGAYNE. The complete CDR3 protein is CSAITAGAYNEQFF.

This clone was seen at least ten times. From the germline J gene comes the end of the CDR3, since the read stops 3 residues before it. This chain links TRBV5-4 with TRBJ2-3; 9 nucleotides agree with TRBD2. The CDR3 length is 15 residues. Germline V gene lookup returns CDR1 SGHNT and CDR2 YYREEE (reference sequence). Trimming took 0 bases from V and 5 from J; bases not matched to a gene: 4. CDR3 in amino acids: CASSLDAGGGDTQYF. The CDR3 bases that were read are TGTGCCAGCAGCTTGGACGCGGGGGGGGGAGATACG.

This clone occurred many times. CDR3 sequence reads: CASSASRGPYNEQFF. Incomplete CDR3 DNA: TGTGCCAGTAGTGCTAGCAGAGGACCCTACAATGAG. The chain recombines TRBV19 with TRBJ2-1; TRBD2 is a possible D gene (5 bases). The read gets to within 3 residues of the CDR3 end, and the germline J gene fills in the rest. This CDR3 region has 15 residues. The V gene lost 5 bases and the J gene lost 2 bases, with 13 bases spanning the gap. Germline V gene sequence: CDR1 LNHDA, CDR2 SQIVND (reference sequence).

This clone was counted ten times or more. The chain's CDR3 is CASSLGGGGNYGYTF. The CDR3 DNA, read in part, is TGTGCCAGCAGCTTAGGCGGGGGAGGGAACTATGGC. This chain uses TRBV13 with TRBJ1-2, with a possible D match to TRBD1 (5 bases). The observed sequence ends 3 residues before the CDR3 terminus, with the missing tail filled in from the germline J gene. This CDR3 is 15 amino acids long. V lost 0 bases, J lost 2 bases, and 10 bases lay in between. Germline CDR1 is PRHDT and CDR2 is FYEKMQ (reference sequence).

This clone was observed at least ten times. The CDR3 end falls 3 residues outside the read, so it is completed with the germline J gene. The chain links TRBV10-3 to TRBJ1-1; tentative D call: TRBD1 (5 bases). V was cut by 9 bases and J by 7 bases, with 18 bases left in between. The CDR3 has 13 residues. CDR1 and CDR2 from the germline V gene are ENHRY and SYGVKD. CDR3 amino acids: CAIEEMVGGEAFF. The sequenced part of the CDR3 DNA is TGTGCCATTGAAGAGATGGTCGGGGGTGAA.

As to this clone: The CDR3 end lies 3 residues beyond the end of the read and is filled in from the germline J gene. The gene calls are TRBV7-9 and TRBJ1-2; D gene uncertain. The CDR3 totals 13 residues. Germline assignment: CDR1 SEHNR and CDR2 FQNEAQ (reference sequence). The CDR3 protein is CASSLGAGNDYTF. The DNA read from the CDR3 is TGTGCCAGCAGCTTAGGGGCGGGGAACGAC.

This clone was picked up many times. The read comes to an end 3 residues before the CDR3 does, leaving the germline J gene to fill in the end. The V and J genes are TRBV9 and TRBJ2-3; TRBD2 matches at 8 bases. This CDR3 is built from 15 residues. Trimming cost V 5 bases and J 1 base; bases outside gene matches: 6. Per germline, CDR1 SGDLS and CDR2 YYNGEE. CDR3 region: CASREGLEGTDTQYF. The sequenced CDR3 bases are TGTGCCAGCAGAGAGGGACTAGAGGGCACAGATACG.

This clone came up many times. The read ends 3 residues early relative to the CDR3; the germline J gene fills the gap. The chain couples TRBV13 to TRBJ2-4; D is unresolved. In germline, CDR1 is PRHDT, CDR2 FYEKMQ (reference sequence). Trimming removed 5 bases from V and 6 bases from J, with 11 bases in between. This CDR3 spans 13 amino acids. CDR3 DNA (partial): TGTGCCAGCAGCCCCCAAGGGTCAAACATT. As protein: CASSPQGSNI. The whole CDR3 region reads CASSPQGSNIQYF.

This clone came up many times. The CDR3 extends 3 residues past the end of the read, so its final part is completed from the germline J gene. This rearrangement joins TRBV6-2 or TRBV6-3 to TRBJ2-5; 12 bases are shared with TRBD2. The CDR3 runs to 16 residues. Germline V CDR1 and CDR2: MNHEY, SVGEGT. Germline trimming cut 6 bases from V and 5 bases from J; bases unmatched to any gene: 10. The DNA read from the CDR3 is TGTGCCAGCAGCGATCCTAGCGGGGGGGCTGGGGAGACC. This gives the protein CASSDPSGGAGET. The complete CDR3 protein is CASSDPSGGAGETQYF.

This clone was seen repeatedly, ten times or more. From the germline J gene comes the end of the CDR3, since the read stops 3 residues before it. The chain couples TRBV19 to TRBJ1-5, with TRBD1 matching over 9 bases. CDR3 length: 15 residues. The ends lost 3 bases at V and 3 bases at J; junction bases unmatched: 3. Germline V gives CDR1 LNHDA, CDR2 SQIVND (reference sequence). This CDR3 is CASSIGTGYNQPQHF. The DNA read from the CDR3 is TGTGCCAGTAGTATTGGGACAGGGTACAATCAGCCC.

This clone was seen many times. The covered CDR3 bases are TGTGCCAGCAGCTTGGGCCCCTTCAATCAGCCC. Its protein product is CASSLGPFNQP. From start to end, the CDR3 is CASSLGPFNQPQHF. The chain couples TRBV7-6 to TRBJ1-5, with D uncertain. The CDR3 end lies 3 residues beyond the end of the read and is filled in from the germline J gene. The CDR3 contains 14 residues. Trimming shortened V by 3 bases and J by 3 bases, and 9 bases separated the two germline ends. Germline V gene sequence: CDR1 SGHVS, CDR2 FNYEAQ. The variable domain in full, completed from reference TRBV7-6 and TRBJ1-5, reads GAGVSQSPRYKVTKRGQDVALRCDPISGHVSLYWYRQALGQGPEFLTYFNYEAQQDKSGLPNDRFSAERPEGSISTLTIQRTEQRDSAMYRCASSLGPFNQPQHFGDGTRLSIL.

This clone was counted ten times or more. The read stops 3 residues short of the end of the CDR3; the missing end is completed from the germline J gene. This rearrangement joins TRBV18 to TRBJ1-1, with D uncertain. The ends were cut back, 5 bases at V and 3 bases at J, with 7 bases in the middle. Germline lookup yields CDR1 KGHSH and CDR2 LQKENI. There are 12 residues in the CDR3. The covered CDR3 bases are TGTGCCAGCTCAAAAGAGGACACTGAA. Translating gives CASSKEDTE. The entire CDR3 protein is CASSKEDTEAFF.

Of note for this clone: The observed sequence ends 3 residues before the CDR3 terminus, with the missing tail filled in from the germline J gene. The genes are TRBV7-2 and TRBJ1-2, with D uncertain. The germline gives CDR1 SGHTA, CDR2 FQGNSA. The CDR3 sequence is 12 residues long. The covered CDR3 bases are TGTGCCAGCAGCTCCTCCACCTACGAC. Translating it yields CASSSSTYD. In full, the CDR3 reads CASSSSTYDYTF.

CDR3 loop: CATTTGNYGQYF. Partial CDR3 DNA: TGTGCCACAACTACGGGGAATTATGGT. The chain employs TRBV6-2 or TRBV6-3 and TRBJ2-4, with D perhaps TRBD2 (5 bases). The read ends 3 residues shy of where the CDR3 ends; the end is completed using the germline J gene. The CDR3 runs to 12 residues. CDR1 is MNHEY, CDR2 SVGEGT, per germline.

In this sample, this clone turned up a few times. Read sequence stops 3 residues before the CDR3 end, and the germline J gene provides the missing end. The chain couples TRBV7-6 to TRBJ1-2; D gene ambiguous. Germline values: CDR1 SGHVS, CDR2 FNYEAQ. CDR3 length: 16 amino acids. This CDR3 is CASSRTSGMSSYDYTF. CDR3 bases read: TGTGCCAGCAGCCGGACTAGCGGGATGAGCTCCTACGAC.

In its sample, this clone was seen many times. The read finishes 3 residues shy of the CDR3 end, and the germline J gene is used to complete it. The V and J genes are TRBV12-3 or TRBV12-4 and TRBJ1-2; the D is unclear. Trimming took off 2 bases at V and 6 bases at J, with 10 bases between the two ends. The CDR3 has 13 amino acids. CDR3: CASSLSSEDGYTF. Partial CDR3 DNA: TGTGCCAGCAGTTTATCGTCAGAGGATGGC.

Many counts were recorded for this clone. The read halts 3 residues ahead of the CDR3 end, with the missing end drawn from the germline J gene. J is TRBJ2-5 and V is TRBV5-6; a weak D match, TRBD1 (6 bases). The CDR3 is made up of 14 amino acids. Germline CDR1 and CDR2: SGHDT and YYEEEE. V lost 2 bases, J lost 5 bases, and 13 bases lay in between. CDR3 residues: CASSLPGVRETQYF. CDR3 DNA (partial): TGTGCCAGCAGCTTACCAGGGGTACGGGAGACC. The full variable domain, its missing parts supplied by reference TRBV5-6 and TRBJ2-5, is DAGVTQSPTHLIKTRGQQVTLRCSPKSGHDTVSWYQQALGQGPQFIFQYYEEEERQRGNFPDRFSGHQFPNYSSELNVNALLLGDSALYLCASSLPGVRETQYFGPGTRLLVL.

This clone came up many times. The DNA ends 3 residues before the CDR3 does, and the rest of the CDR3 is filled in from the germline J gene. The chain is built from TRBV20-1 and TRBJ2-1; 7 bases agree with TRBD1. Losses at the gene ends were 7 bases for V and 3 bases for J; bases not matched to a gene: 9. The CDR3 runs to 14 residues. Germline V gene sequence: CDR1 DFQATT, CDR2 SNEGSKA (reference sequence). This CDR3 reads CSGVKGQFYNEQFF. CDR3 DNA, as far as it was read: TGCAGTGGAGTGAAGGGACAGTTCTACAATGAG.

In this sample, this clone turned up many times. Coverage ceases 3 residues before the CDR3 finishes, and the germline J gene fills in the end. The chain has TRBV5-1 and TRBJ2-7; a possible D gene is TRBD1 (7 bases). CDR1 and CDR2 from the germline V gene are SGHRS and YFSETQ. CDR3 length equals 14 residues. Trimming shortened V by 0 bases and J by 5 bases, and 12 bases separated the two germline ends. The chain's CDR3 is CASSLVDREDEQYF. The sequenced part of the CDR3 DNA is TGCGCCAGCAGCTTGGTAGACAGGGAGGACGAG.

The sample holds many counts of this clone. The CDR3 sequence is CASKGALQETQYF. The sequenced CDR3 bases are TGTGCCAGTAAGGGGGCATTGCAAGAGACC. The gene calls are TRBV19 and TRBJ2-5, with 7 nucleotides matching TRBD1. The read terminates 3 residues before the CDR3 end, so the remaining end is supplied by the germline J gene. The germline gives CDR1 LNHDA, CDR2 SQIVND (reference sequence). The trim removed 7 bases at V and 2 bases at J, leaving 4 bases unmatched. The CDR3 contains 13 residues.

This clone was found many times. The CDR3 end lies 3 residues beyond the end of the read and is filled in from the germline J gene. This chain joins TRBV2 and TRBJ2-7, with TRBD2 matching 8 bases. The germline CDR1 and CDR2 sequences are SNHLY and FYNNEI. This CDR3 has 18 amino acids. The V segment lost 5 bases and the J segment 5 bases; nucleotides outside the gene matches: 20. The CDR3: CASSLQGGSGTVVNEQYF. CDR3 DNA (partial): TGTGCCAGCAGTCTCCAGGGAGGTAGCGGGACCGTTGTCAACGAG.

This clone appeared a few times. Read data end 3 residues before the CDR3 end; the end is taken from the germline J gene. This chain uses TRBV5-1 with TRBJ2-5; 13 bases line up with TRBD2. The CDR3 runs 18 residues. Germline CDR1 is SGHRS and CDR2 is YFSETQ. V shed 0 bases, J shed 1 base, and the junction held 6 bases outside the gene matches. The DNA read from the CDR3 is TGCGCCAGCAGCTTGGGGACTAGCGGGGGTACGCCCCAAGAGACC. Encoded protein: CASSLGTSGGTPQET. The full CDR3 sequence reads CASSLGTSGGTPQETQYF.

This clone was seen repeatedly, ten times or more. Read sequence stops 3 residues before the CDR3 end, and the germline J gene provides the missing end. The V gene is TRBV5-6, the J gene TRBJ1-2; D not resolved. Germline V gene sequence: CDR1 SGHDT, CDR2 YYEEEE. The V end lost 1 base, the J end lost 2 bases, and 6 bases lay between the germline ends. The CDR3 contains 13 residues. The covered CDR3 bases are TGTGCCAGCAGCTTGTGGCGGAACTATGGC. Translating gives CASSLWRNYG. The whole CDR3 is CASSLWRNYGYTF.